The 25 T cell receptor beta chains below all came from one sample that was sequenced in a study of control samples from healthy donors and cancer patients. Repertoires were generated with immunoSEQ multiplex PCR, while TCRdb's copy carries only in-frame clones and drops some. The sample contains 95,000 to 150,000 clones, around 89% of which appear only once. Sequenced sample: blood. The origin of the receptors is a man aged 40-50 years in good health.

The chain links TRBV10-2 to TRBJ2-7, with TRBD2 matching 8 bases. This CDR3 has 15 amino acids. The ends lost 6 bases at V and 0 bases at J; junction bases unmatched: 7. CDR1 and CDR2 from the germline V gene are WSHSY and SAAADI. The CDR3 nucleotides are TGCGCCAGCAGCCTAGCGGGCGCCGCCTCCTACGAGCAGTACTTC. This translates into CASSLAGAASYEQYF.

The chain combines TRBV2 with TRBJ2-7, with no clear D. The CDR3 extends over 10 amino acids. Germline CDR1 is SNHLY and CDR2 is FYNNEI. V was cut by 8 bases and J by 6 bases, with 8 bases left in between. Here the CDR3 reads CASALSEQYF. The CDR3 DNA reads as TGTGCCAGCGCGCTCAGCGAGCAGTACTTC.

This clone was recorded once. The chain couples TRBV27 to TRBJ1-6; TRBD1 matches 9 bases. The germline CDR1 and CDR2 sequences are MNHEY and SMNVEV (reference sequence). V lost 2 bases and J lost 8; bases outside the gene matches: 4. CDR3 length: 15 amino acids. The DNA of the CDR3 is TGTGCCAGCAGTTTAAAAGGGACAGGGTATTCACCCCTCCACTTT. Amino acid sequence: CASSLKGTGYSPLHF.

This chain joins TRBV18 and TRBJ2-3; 9 bases are a match to TRBD2. Unmatched junction bases numbered 7, after V lost 2 bases and J lost 4 bases. Germline CDR1 and CDR2: KGHSH and LQKENI. The CDR3 is 16 residues long. Here the CDR3 DNA reads TGTGCCAGCTCACCAATCCCAGCGGGGGGCCCAGATACGCAGTATTTT. This sequence encodes CASSPIPAGGPDTQYF. The variable domain in full, completed from reference TRBV18 and TRBJ2-3, reads NAGVMQNPRHLVRRRGQEARLRCSPMKGHSHVYWYRQLPEEGLKFMVYLQKENIIDESGMPKERFSAEFPKEGPSILRIQQVVRGDSAAYFCASSPIPAGGPDTQYFGPGTRLTVL.

CDR3 protein: CASSRGDRGYEQYF. The CDR3 bases are TGTGCCAGCAGCCGAGGGGACAGGGGATACGAGCAGTACTTC. The chain employs TRBV9 and TRBJ2-7; the match to TRBD1 covers 10 bases. V lost 4 bases to trimming and J lost 4 bases; unmatched junction nucleotides: 5. Germline CDR1 SGDLS, CDR2 YYNGEE. CDR3 length equals 14 residues.

This clone was detected only once. The chain employs TRBV5-1 and TRBJ2-1; D might be TRBD2 (7 bases). This CDR3 is built from 15 residues. Trimming cost V 2 bases and J 5 bases, with 14 bases left between them. Germline CDR1 SGHRS, CDR2 YFSETQ. The CDR3: CASSFVAGADNEQFF. CDR3 DNA sequence: TGCGCCAGCAGCTTCGTCGCGGGGGCCGACAATGAGCAGTTCTTC.

The chain recombines TRBV2 with TRBJ1-5, with TRBD1 matching 8 bases. CDR3 length equals 16 residues. The junction had 8 bases not matched to a gene; V was cut back by 6 bases and J by 1 base. From germline, CDR1 is SNHLY and CDR2 FYNNEI. CDR3 sequence reads: CASRPGQGVSNQPQHF. The CDR3 DNA follows: TGTGCCAGCAGACCCGGACAGGGTGTGAGCAATCAGCCCCAGCATTTT.

The gene calls are TRBV24-1 and TRBJ1-3, with 7 bases that match TRBD1. V dropped 1 base and J dropped 9; count of bases not matched to a gene: 8. In germline, CDR1 is KGHDR, CDR2 SFDVKD. The CDR3 consists of 15 residues. The CDR3 loop is CATSDLRQGGSTIYF. For the CDR3, the DNA is TGTGCCACCAGTGATTTACGACAGGGAGGTAGCACCATATATTTT.

Only a few counts were recorded for this clone. This rearrangement joins TRBV14 to TRBJ1-2, with D unresolved. Germline V gene lookup returns CDR1 SGHDN and CDR2 FVKESK. The CDR3 length is 14 residues. V lost 0 bases, J lost 4 bases, and 9 bases lay in between. This CDR3 is CASSQDTLGYGYTF. CDR3 nucleotides: TGTGCCAGCAGCCAAGATACACTGGGCTATGGCTACACCTTC.

The genes are TRBV29-1 and TRBJ2-7; a weak D match, TRBD2 (6 bases). The CDR3 covers 13 residues. Germline CDR1 is SQVTM and CDR2 is ANQGSEA. V lost 0 bases and J 7 bases, leaving 13 bases between the germline ends. The CDR3 DNA reads as TGCAGCGTTGAAGATGGAGGGTTTCGGGAGCAGTACTTC. Protein product: CSVEDGGFREQYF.

The V and J genes are TRBV30 and TRBJ2-7; no clear D gene. The CDR3 consists of 13 residues. The V end lost 0 bases, the J end lost 0 bases, and 6 bases lay between the germline ends. Germline CDR1 and CDR2: GTSNPN and SVGIG (reference sequence). The CDR3 loop reads CAWSVMSSYEQYF. CDR3 in DNA: TGTGCCTGGAGTGTAATGTCCTCCTACGAGCAGTACTTC.

The chain is built from TRBV5-6 and TRBJ1-2; tentatively, D is TRBD1 (5 bases). Germline CDR1 reads SGHDT; CDR2 reads YYEEEE. Trimming shortened V by 2 bases and J by 5 bases, and 10 bases separated the two germline ends. The CDR3 is 13 amino acids. Here the CDR3 DNA reads TGTGCCAGCAGCTTACGTGGGGCGTATGGCTACACCTTC. Protein product: CASSLRGAYGYTF.

The V and J genes are TRBV30 and TRBJ1-4, with D possibly being TRBD1 (5 bases). The CDR3 is made up of 13 amino acids. Trimming cost V 3 bases and J 8 bases, with 13 bases left between them. Germline CDR1 is GTSNPN and CDR2 is SVGIG (reference sequence). The CDR3 sequence: CAWSSAGGEKLFF. The CDR3 nucleotides are TGTGCCTGGAGCTCAGCGGGGGGGGAAAAACTGTTTTTT.

Ten or more counts support this clone. The CDR3 DNA reads as TGTGCCAGCAGTTCGGAGGTCTCCGGGGAGCTGTTTTTT. It yields the protein CASSSEVSGELFF. The genes are TRBV12-3 or TRBV12-4 and TRBJ2-2; tentatively, D is TRBD2 (5 bases). With 4 bases removed from V and 6 bases from J, the gap between germline ends came to 9 bases. The length of the CDR3 is 13 residues.

The rearrangement joins TRBV5-5 to TRBJ2-6; no definite D call. V lost 1 base and J 0 bases, leaving 5 bases between the germline ends. The CDR3 sequence is 15 residues long. Germline V CDR1 and CDR2: SGHKS, YYEKEE (reference sequence). The CDR3: CASSLWDSGANVLTF. The CDR3 nucleotides are TGTGCCAGCAGCTTGTGGGACTCTGGGGCCAACGTCCTGACTTTC.

This clone showed up just a few times. The chain is built from TRBV4-1 and TRBJ2-7; 9 nucleotides line up with TRBD1. This CDR3 spans 16 amino acids. V shed 2 bases and J 0 bases; nucleotides not matched to a gene: 5. Germline CDR1 is MGHRA and CDR2 is YSYEKL. DNA of the CDR3: TGCGCCAGCAGCCAAACGACAGGGGGGAGCTCCTACGAGCAGTACTTC. Translated, it gives CASSQTTGGSSYEQYF.

This clone came up once. The gene calls are TRBV5-8 and TRBJ2-3; no firm D call. Germline loops: CDR1 SGHTS, CDR2 YDEGEE. Trimming removed 6 bases at V and 8 bases at J, with 10 bases between. This CDR3 comprises 11 residues. This CDR3 is CASTSRGTQYF. The CDR3 DNA reads as TGTGCCAGCACCTCCCGCGGTACGCAGTATTTT.

The chain employs TRBV6-5 and TRBJ2-7, with 10 positions matching TRBD1. CDR1 and CDR2 (germline): MNHEY, SVGAGI. The CDR3 is 15 amino acids. The V segment lost 5 bases and the J segment 3 bases; nucleotides outside the gene matches: 7. CDR3: CASSRDRGNNYEQYF. As DNA, the CDR3 is TGTGCCAGCAGTAGGGACAGGGGTAATAACTACGAGCAGTACTTC.

This chain uses TRBV19 with TRBJ1-2, with D possibly being TRBD1 (5 bases). There are 12 residues in the CDR3. The germline V gene encodes CDR1 LNHDA and CDR2 SQIVND (reference sequence). V lost 7 bases and J 5 bases, leaving 11 bases between the germline ends. CDR3 coding DNA: TGTGCCAGTACCTCGACAGTTTATGGCTACACCTTC. Encoded protein: CASTSTVYGYTF. The variable domain in full, with the rest retrieved from reference TRBV19 and TRBJ1-2, is DGGITQSPKYLFRKEGQNVTLSCEQNLNHDAMYWYRQDPGQGLRLIYYSQIVNDFQKGDIAEGYSVSREKKESFPLTVTSAQKNPTAFYLCASTSTVYGYTFGSGTRLTVV.

This chain links TRBV29-1 with TRBJ1-2; D might be TRBD1 (5 bases). This CDR3 has 12 amino acids. Germline V gene sequence: CDR1 SQVTM, CDR2 ANQGSEA. The V end was cut by 3 bases, the J end by 8 bases, with 13 bases between. CDR3 bases: TGCAGCGTTGATTCCAGGGTGGGGGGCTACACCTTC. Residues: CSVDSRVGGYTF.

This chain uses TRBV24-1 with TRBJ2-1; 9 bases are a match to TRBD2. The CDR3 consists of 15 residues. Trimming cost V 7 bases and J 9 bases; bases outside gene matches: 12. CDR1 is KGHDR, CDR2 SFDVKD, per germline. This CDR3 reads CATSDPRGGISEQFF. The CDR3 DNA sequence: TGTGCCACCAGCGATCCGCGGGGGGGGATAAGTGAGCAGTTCTTC.

The J gene is TRBJ1-1, the V gene TRBV9; D is uncertain. V dropped 4 bases and J dropped 5 bases, with 6 bases sitting between them. CDR1 and CDR2 from the germline V gene are SGDLS and YYNGEE. The CDR3 spans 11 residues. The CDR3 is CASSPRTEAFF. CDR3 nucleotide sequence: TGTGCCAGCAGCCCGAGGACTGAAGCTTTCTTT.

J is TRBJ1-5 and V is TRBV23-1; 7 bases agree with TRBD1. TRBV23-1 belongs to the ORF category, with a function that is uncertain. V was pared by 6 bases and J by 2 bases, with 10 bases of the junction left unmatched. This CDR3 region has 16 residues. CDR3 residues: CASRSVQGTGNQPQHF. The CDR3 region has the DNA TGCGCCAGCAGATCCGTACAGGGGACCGGCAATCAGCCCCAGCATTTT.

This chain joins TRBV5-1 and TRBJ1-2, with a weak D call TRBD1 (5 bases). This CDR3 has 12 amino acids. The germline V and J ends were trimmed by 5 bases and 2 bases, with 7 bases remaining between them. The germline V gene has CDR1 SGHRS and CDR2 YFSETQ. The CDR3 DNA reads as TGCGCCAGCAGTAACAGGAACTATGGCTACACCTTC. It codes for CASSNRNYGYTF.

The CDR3 nucleotides are TGTGCCAGCAGCTTCCGGACAGGGGTTTCCACAGATACGCAGTATTTT. The encoded protein is CASSFRTGVSTDTQYF. V gene TRBV5-4 combines with J gene TRBJ2-3, with TRBD1 identical over 9 bases. The CDR3 has 16 amino acids. Germline-derived CDR1 and CDR2 are SGHNT and YYREEE (reference sequence). V was pared by 2 bases and J by 2 bases, with 6 bases of the junction left unmatched.